This TCR beta chain was obtained from a study of monozygotic twins with inflammatory bowel disease (dated by TCRdb to between 2018 and 2020). Regarding the research as a whole: A total of 28 monozygotic twin pairs were included in the full study, comprising nine German pairs (four IBD-concordant, five IBD-discordant) and 19 IBD-discordant Danish pairs. Within discordant pairs, disease-associated traits were sought mainly by comparing IBD patients with their genetically identical healthy co-twins. Each individual had, on average, about 151 000 unique TCRalpha sequences and 181 000 unique TCRbeta sequences available for analysis.

Details on this clonotype: No cognate antigen has been identified for it.

The library was obtained by 5' RACE. The input for every TCR library was approximately 3,500 ng of total RNA. For each sample, cDNA was synthesized in eight separate reactions using SMARTScribe reverse transcriptase. During cDNA synthesis, template switching introduced unique molecular identifiers that contained a 6-nucleotide sample barcode. Amplification of TCRalpha and TCRbeta cDNA involved two nested PCRs of roughly 17 and 9 cycles, and each PCR was followed by bead purification. Before amplification, the cDNA was treated with uracil DNA-glycosylase and purified using the QIAquick PCR purification kit. In the second PCR, Illumina TruSeq-compatible adapters and sample-specific barcodes were added. TapeStation and Qubit were used to check library quality and concentration, and approximately 5.5 ng of each library went into the pool. Sequencing of pooled libraries was carried out on an Illumina HiSeq2500 single-index Rapid Run using 2 x 100 bp reads and custom sequencing primers. The paper's processing steps were these. MiGEC version 1.2.6 was used for UMI-based consensus assembly, which corrected PCR and sequencing errors. MiXCR version 2.1.1 was used for V(D)J alignment, clonotype assembly and CDR3 extraction. To normalise gene usage, clonotype sharing and MAIT/NKT TCR abundance, the analysis used the top 1000, 10 000 and 20 000 clonotypes per sample. Diversity was computed as the inverse Simpson index with the vegan R package after downsampling to 27 000 UMIs. Paired Mann-Whitney U tests were applied to discordant twin pairs, with Benjamini-Hochberg correction for multiple testing. TCRdb reanalyzed the reads, keeping one entry per CDR3 protein sequence and omitting DNA. Here the V and J calls rest on TCRdb's processing, not on the authors' analysis. The sample table includes 300,000 to 450,000 distinct CDR3 sequences. 2.5% to 3% of the sample is taken by the ten largest.

From each donor, a roughly 2.5 ml peripheral blood sample was drawn into PAXgene tubes and stored at -80 degrees C. Total RNA was isolated from whole blood with the PAXgene blood miRNA kit on an automated QIAcube, without T cell sorting. Peripheral blood from monozygotic twin pairs, either concordant or discordant for inflammatory bowel disease, underwent deep TCRalpha and TCRbeta repertoire profiling that used unique molecular barcoding. Smoking habits were recorded for all twin pairs, and each individual was classified as a current, former or never smoker. What the work shows at the level of the full study, not this receptor alone: Repertoire similarity did not differ between concordant and discordant twins, possibly due to limited statistical power. No single strong signal or clonotype linked to IBD turned up in the results, so the idea that one exists was not supported. Different T cell subtypes could not be distinguished in the analysis. IBD patients had lower TCRbeta repertoire diversity, measured by the inverse Simpson index, than their healthy co-twins. Because patients received different immunosuppressive treatments, the repertoires may have picked up extra background noise and variability between individuals. Compared with healthy twins, IBD patients shared fewer clonotypes with other individuals, and the difference was most pronounced in patients with signs of disease activity.

This TCR derives from a human donor with ulcerative colitis or Crohn's disease, or a healthy co-twin of an affected twin (not recorded which). Sequenced: blood.

This receptor has the CDR3 CASSLEGRDQETQYF. This chain joins TRBV11-2 to TRBJ2-5; TCRdb returns TRBD1, unconfirmable since there is no DNA. Taken from cysteine to phenylalanine, the CDR3 has 15 residues. DNA is not on record. The germline V gene supplies CDR1 SGHAT and CDR2 FQNNGV.